The text below deals with one T cell receptor beta chain. The data were obtained in a study of T cell changes during pregnancy in multiple sclerosis. The repertoire was sequenced with immunoSEQ multiplex PCR; TCRdb's copy has only in-frame clones and lacks some. The table lists tens of thousands of clones, roughly 91% of them singletons. The receptor comes from a female donor with multiple sclerosis, enrolled in a pregnancy study. Sequencing used CD4+ T cells from peripheral blood mononuclear cells, obtained in the third trimester of pregnancy.

CDR3 nucleotides: TGTGCCAGCAGCTTCTCCCCCGGGGGGGCGCGGGGGTTCGCGAACACCGGGGAGCTGTTTTTT. Its translation: CASSFSPGGARGFANTGELFF. The V and J genes are TRBV7-6 and TRBJ2-2; 8 nucleotides match TRBD2. V was clipped by 3 bases and J by 0 bases; unmatched bases: 18. The CDR3 runs to 21 residues. The germline gives CDR1 SGHVS, CDR2 FNYEAQ.